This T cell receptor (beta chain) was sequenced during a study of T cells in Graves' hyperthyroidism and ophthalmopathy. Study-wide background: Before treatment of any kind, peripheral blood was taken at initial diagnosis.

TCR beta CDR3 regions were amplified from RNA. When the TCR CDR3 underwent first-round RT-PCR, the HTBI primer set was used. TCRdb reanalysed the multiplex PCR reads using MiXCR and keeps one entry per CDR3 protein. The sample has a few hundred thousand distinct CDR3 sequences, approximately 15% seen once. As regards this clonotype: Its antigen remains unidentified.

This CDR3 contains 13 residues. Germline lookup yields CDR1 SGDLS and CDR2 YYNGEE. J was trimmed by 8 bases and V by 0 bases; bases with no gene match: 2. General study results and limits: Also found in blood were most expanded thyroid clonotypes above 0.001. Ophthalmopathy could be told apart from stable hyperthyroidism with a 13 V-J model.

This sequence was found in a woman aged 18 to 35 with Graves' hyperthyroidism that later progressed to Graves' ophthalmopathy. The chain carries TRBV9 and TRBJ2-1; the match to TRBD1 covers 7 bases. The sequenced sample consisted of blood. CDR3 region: CASSVGTGDEQFF. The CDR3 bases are TGTGCCAGCAGCGTAGGGACAGGCGATGAGCAGTTCTTC. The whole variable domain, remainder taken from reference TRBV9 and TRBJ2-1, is DSGVTQTPKHLITATGQRVTLRCSPRSGDLSVYWYQQSLDQGLQFLIQYYNGEERAKGNILERFSAQQFPDLHSELNLSSLELGDSALYFCASSVGTGDEQFFGPGTRLTVL.